This record covers a single TCR beta chain. Its specific antigen is unknown. No clone much larger than this one lies a single base away; base qualities are absent. The immunoSEQ Assay, a bias-controlled multiplex PCR, was used to amplify TCRbeta CDR3 regions from genomic DNA. In the paper's pipeline: Within the assay, amplification of reference gene primers was used to estimate how many nucleated cells each sample contained. To quantify the absolute abundance of each unique TCRbeta CDR3 rearrangement, sequence reads were collapsed and filtered. For each sample, productive Simpson clonality was calculated by taking the square root of Simpson's diversity index across productive rearrangements. TCRdb re-hosts the immuneACCESS table, in-frame sequences only. Its copies lack some clones; in the studies checked, an unresolved V gene accounts for under half of them, and the cause for the rest is not known. That table is the source of V, J and clone size, and D and trimming were worked out from the DNA. This sample lists roughly 60,000 clones; approximately 78% were detected once. The ten top clones hold under 15% of the sample.

This entry belongs to a study of blood T cell repertoires in COVID-19 (dated by TCRdb to about 2020). For context, the study as a whole: Samples covering the acute and convalescent phases of COVID-19 were provided by collaborators in the United States, Italy and Spain. The prospective study material was composed of cDNA or gDNA derived from T cells, B-cell-depleted T cells, or PBMCs. Subjects who had been exposed to COVID-19, were actively infected with it, or had recovered from it provided the deeply sampled blood TCRbeta repertoires that made up the dataset. The repertoires were released in a freely available public database intended as a resource for research on the immune response to SARS-CoV-2. Samples came from the ongoing ImmuneRACE study (first 160 participants) plus 1,254 subjects from 6 global collaborators. A de-identified subject ID, COVID-19 status, age in years and sex were almost always included in the sample metadata. Where available, HLA class I and class II types were obtained from metadata supplied by the sample provider rather than from assay-based typing.

Study-wide conclusions, independent of this receptor: The quantity of clinical and demographic metadata differed by source and by participant and was supplied without curation.

The collaborating institutions used their own protocols to collect whole blood in K2EDTA tubes. For TCRbeta analysis, collaborators shipped samples as frozen whole blood, isolated PBMCs, or DNA extracted from either of those sample types. The specimen sequenced was peripheral blood. The clonotype comes from a man aged 80 or over with acute or convalescent COVID-19.

For the CDR3, the sequence is CASSERTRGEGYTF. The sequence in DNA is TGTGCCAGCAGTGAAAGAACTCGAGGAGAGGGCTACACCTTC. The sequence links TRBV6-1 to TRBJ1-2, with the D gene too uncertain to name. V is shortened by 2 bases, J by 8 bases, and the region joining them spans 15 bases. Its CDR3 holds 14 amino acids, cysteine through phenylalanine. Left in the record is the CDR3 DNA by itself, 42 bases read in frame from the first base. The germline V gene supplies CDR1 MNHNS and CDR2 SASEGT.